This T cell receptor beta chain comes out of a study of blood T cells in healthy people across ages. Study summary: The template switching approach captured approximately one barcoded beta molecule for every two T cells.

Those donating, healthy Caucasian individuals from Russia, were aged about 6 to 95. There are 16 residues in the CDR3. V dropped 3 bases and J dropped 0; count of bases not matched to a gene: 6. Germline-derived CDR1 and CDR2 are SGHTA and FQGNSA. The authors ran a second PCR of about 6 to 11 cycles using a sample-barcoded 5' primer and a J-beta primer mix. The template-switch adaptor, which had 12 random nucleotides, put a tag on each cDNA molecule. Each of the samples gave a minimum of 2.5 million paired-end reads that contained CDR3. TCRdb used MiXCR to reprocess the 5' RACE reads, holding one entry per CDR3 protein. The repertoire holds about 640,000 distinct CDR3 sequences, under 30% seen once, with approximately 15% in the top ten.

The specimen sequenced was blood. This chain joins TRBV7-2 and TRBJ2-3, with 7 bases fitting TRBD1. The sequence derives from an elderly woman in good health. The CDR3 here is CASSLGQHASTDTQYF. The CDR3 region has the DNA TGTGCCAGCAGCTTGGGACAGCATGCTAGCACAGATACGCAGTATTTT.